This TCR beta chain was documented in a study of cytomegalovirus exposure and HLA in healthy donors. Study outcomes and limitations: Highly shared sequence variants in one cluster were likely a sequencing artifact. Both high specificity and high sensitivity reportedly marked the classifier's diagnosis of cytomegalovirus status.

V dropped 6 bases and J dropped 5; count of bases not matched to a gene: 4. Germline CDR1 reads SGHTS; CDR2 reads YDEGEE. The CDR3 is 13 residues long. Of note for this clone: No antigen is known for it.

Primers: 60 Vbeta forward and 13 Jbeta reverse. The protocol was immunoSEQ multiplex PCR, while the TCRdb copy is restricted to in-frame clones and leaves out a portion. The data contain roughly 150,000 clones, about three quarters of them seen just once; the ten biggest clones take up around 1.6%. The receptor's source is a woman aged 25 to 45 in good health and CMV-seronegative. The chain is built from TRBV5-8 and TRBJ2-5; 10 positions agree with TRBD1. Material for sequencing was PBMCs. CDR3 nucleotides: TGTGCCAGCAACCGGGGACAGGGGGAGACCCAGTACTTC. Protein: CASNRGQGETQYF.